This entry describes one T cell receptor beta chain. The naive CD8 fraction comprised CD45RO-negative cells positively selected for CCR7 and excluded terminally differentiated effector memory CD45RA+ cells. Using immunoSEQ multiplex PCR, the repertoire was profiled, and TCRdb retains in-frame clones only, with some absent. The repertoire consists of some 2,000,000 clones, with about 95% occurring once and the leading ten covering around 1.1%. The ends lost 3 bases at V and 3 bases at J; junction bases unmatched: 2. This CDR3 spans 14 amino acids. Looked up from germline, CDR1 is SGDLS and CDR2 is YYNGEE. This sample is drawn from a study of shared clonotypes between healthy human individuals.

This chain connects TRBV9 to TRBJ1-2; 10 nucleotides match TRBD1. The TCR comes from a man in his late teens or twenties in good health. The sample taken for sequencing was naive CD8+ T cells sorted from blood. The CDR3 protein is CASSETGGDYGYTF. The CDR3 nucleotides read TGTGCCAGCAGCGAGACAGGGGGCGACTATGGCTACACCTTC.